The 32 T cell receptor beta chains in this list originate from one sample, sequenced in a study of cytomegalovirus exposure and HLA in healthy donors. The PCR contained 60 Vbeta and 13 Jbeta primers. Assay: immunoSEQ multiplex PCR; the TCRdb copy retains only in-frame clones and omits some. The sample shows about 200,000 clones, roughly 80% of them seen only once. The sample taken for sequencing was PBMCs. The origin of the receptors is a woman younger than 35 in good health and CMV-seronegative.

CDR3 amino acids: CASSPSLGTGELFF. The CDR3 DNA reads as TGTGCCAGCAGCCCTTCCCTAGGCACCGGGGAGCTGTTTTTT. This rearrangement joins TRBV6-5 to TRBJ2-2, with no clear D. Germline V gene sequence: CDR1 MNHEY, CDR2 SVGAGI. CDR3 length equals 14 residues. V lost 6 bases and J lost 4, with 12 bases in between.

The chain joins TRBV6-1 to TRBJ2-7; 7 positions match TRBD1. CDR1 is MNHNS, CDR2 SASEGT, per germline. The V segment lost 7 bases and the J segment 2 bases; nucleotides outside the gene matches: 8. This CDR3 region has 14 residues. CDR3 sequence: CASKAGGTPYEQYF. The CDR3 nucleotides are TGTGCCAGCAAGGCAGGGGGAACTCCCTACGAGCAGTACTTC.

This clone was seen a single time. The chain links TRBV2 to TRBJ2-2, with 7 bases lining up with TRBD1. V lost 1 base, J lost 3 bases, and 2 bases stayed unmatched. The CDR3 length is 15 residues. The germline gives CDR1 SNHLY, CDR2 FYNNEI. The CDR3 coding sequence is TGTGCCAGCAGTGAAGTCAGGGGGTACACCGGGGAGCTGTTTTTT. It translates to CASSEVRGYTGELFF.

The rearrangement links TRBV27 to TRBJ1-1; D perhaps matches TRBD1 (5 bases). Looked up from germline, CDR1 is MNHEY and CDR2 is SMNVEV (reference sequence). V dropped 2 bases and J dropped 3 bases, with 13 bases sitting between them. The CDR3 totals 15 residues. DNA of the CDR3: TGTGCCAGCAGTTTAGGGGCCAGGGATGACACTGAAGCTTTCTTT. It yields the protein CASSLGARDDTEAFF.

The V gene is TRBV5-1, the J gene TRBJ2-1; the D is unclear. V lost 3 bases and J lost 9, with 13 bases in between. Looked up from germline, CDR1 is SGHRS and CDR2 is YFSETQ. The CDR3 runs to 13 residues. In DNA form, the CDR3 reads TGCGCCAGCAGCTCGGATCGGGTTAGTGAGCAGTTCTTC. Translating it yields CASSSDRVSEQFF.

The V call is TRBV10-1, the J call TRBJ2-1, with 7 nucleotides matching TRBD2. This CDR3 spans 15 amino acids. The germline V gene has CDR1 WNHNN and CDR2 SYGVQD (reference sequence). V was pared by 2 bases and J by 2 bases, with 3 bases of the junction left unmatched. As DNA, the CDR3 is TGCGCCAGCAGTGAGCCGGGACTACCCTACAATGAGCAGTTCTTC. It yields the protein CASSEPGLPYNEQFF.

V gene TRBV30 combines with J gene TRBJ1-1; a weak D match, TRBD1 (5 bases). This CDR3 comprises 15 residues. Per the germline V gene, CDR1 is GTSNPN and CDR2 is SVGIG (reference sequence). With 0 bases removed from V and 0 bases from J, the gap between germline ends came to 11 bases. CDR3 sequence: CAWSVDGGVNTEAFF. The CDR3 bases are TGTGCCTGGAGTGTAGATGGGGGGGTGAACACTGAAGCTTTCTTT.

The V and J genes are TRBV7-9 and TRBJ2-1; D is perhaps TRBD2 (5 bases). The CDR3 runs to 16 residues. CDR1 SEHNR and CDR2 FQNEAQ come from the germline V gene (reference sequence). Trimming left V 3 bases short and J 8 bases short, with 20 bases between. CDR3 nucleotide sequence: TGTGCCAGCAGCTTTTGGACTCCCCGATTCGACGATGAGCAGTTCTTC. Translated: CASSFWTPRFDDEQFF.

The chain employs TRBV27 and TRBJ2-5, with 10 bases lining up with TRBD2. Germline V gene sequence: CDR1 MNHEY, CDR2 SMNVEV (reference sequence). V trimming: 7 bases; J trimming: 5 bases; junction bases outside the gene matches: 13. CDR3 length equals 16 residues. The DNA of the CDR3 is TGTGCCAGCATAGAGAGACTAGCGGGTGGGCGGGAGACCCAGTACTTC. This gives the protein CASIERLAGGRETQYF.

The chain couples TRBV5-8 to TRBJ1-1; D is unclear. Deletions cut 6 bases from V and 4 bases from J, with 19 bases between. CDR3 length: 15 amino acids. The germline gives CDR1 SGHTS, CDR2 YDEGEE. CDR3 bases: TGTGCCAGCACCGCCGGAAGCAGTCGGGGCACTGAAGCTTTCTTT. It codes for CASTAGSSRGTEAFF.

The CDR3 bases are TGTGCCAGCAGTTACTACATGAACACTGAAGCTTTCTTT. Translating it yields CASSYYMNTEAFF. The gene calls are TRBV6-5 and TRBJ1-1; D remains ambiguous. Trimming stripped 1 base from V and 0 bases from J, with 3 bases between. The CDR3 runs 13 residues. Germline V gene lookup returns CDR1 MNHEY and CDR2 SVGAGI.

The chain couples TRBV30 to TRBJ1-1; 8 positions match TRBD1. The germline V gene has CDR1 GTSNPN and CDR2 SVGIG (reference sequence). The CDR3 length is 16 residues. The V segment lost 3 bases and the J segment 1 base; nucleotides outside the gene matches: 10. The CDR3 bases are TGTGCCTGGAGCCTGAGGTCCGGGACAGGGAACACTGAAGCTTTCTTT. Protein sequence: CAWSLRSGTGNTEAFF.

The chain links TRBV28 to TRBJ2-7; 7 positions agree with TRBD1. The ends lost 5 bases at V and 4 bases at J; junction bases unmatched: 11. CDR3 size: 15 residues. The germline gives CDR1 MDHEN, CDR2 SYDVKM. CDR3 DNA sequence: TGTGCCAGCAGTCGATTACGACAGGGCCCTTACGAGCAGTACTTC. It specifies CASSRLRQGPYEQYF.

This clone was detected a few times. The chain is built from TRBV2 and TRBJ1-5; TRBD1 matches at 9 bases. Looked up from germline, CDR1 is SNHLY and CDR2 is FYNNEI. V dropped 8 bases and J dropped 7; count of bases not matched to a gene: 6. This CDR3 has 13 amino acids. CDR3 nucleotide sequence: TGTGCCAGCGGACAGGGGTGGGGGCAGCCCCAGCATTTT. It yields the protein CASGQGWGQPQHF.

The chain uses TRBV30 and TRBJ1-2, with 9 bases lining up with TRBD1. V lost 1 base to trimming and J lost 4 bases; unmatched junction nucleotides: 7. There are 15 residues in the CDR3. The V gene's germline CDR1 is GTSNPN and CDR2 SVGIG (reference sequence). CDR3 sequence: CAWSGRQGDLYGYTF. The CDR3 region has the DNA TGTGCCTGGAGTGGAAGACAGGGGGATCTCTATGGCTACACCTTC.

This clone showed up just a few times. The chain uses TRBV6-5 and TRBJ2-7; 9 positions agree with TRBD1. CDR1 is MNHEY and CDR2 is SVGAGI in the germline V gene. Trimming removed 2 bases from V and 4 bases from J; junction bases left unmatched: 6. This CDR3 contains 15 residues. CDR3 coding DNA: TGTGCCAGCAGTTACGCCGGACAGGGGATTTACGAGCAGTACTTC. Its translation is CASSYAGQGIYEQYF.

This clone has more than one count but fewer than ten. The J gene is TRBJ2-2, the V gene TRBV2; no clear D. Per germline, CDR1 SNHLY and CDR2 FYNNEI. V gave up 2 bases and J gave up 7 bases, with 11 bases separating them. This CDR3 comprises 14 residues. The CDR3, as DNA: TGTGCCAGCAGTGAATCGGCGGCGGTCGGGGAGCTGTTTTTT. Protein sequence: CASSESAAVGELFF.

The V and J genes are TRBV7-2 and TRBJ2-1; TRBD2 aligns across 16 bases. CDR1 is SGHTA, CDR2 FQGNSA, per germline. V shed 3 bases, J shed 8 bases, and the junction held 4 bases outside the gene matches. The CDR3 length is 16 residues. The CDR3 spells CASSFAGTSGRDEQFF. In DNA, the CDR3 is TGTGCCAGCAGCTTTGCCGGGACTAGCGGGAGGGATGAGCAGTTCTTC.

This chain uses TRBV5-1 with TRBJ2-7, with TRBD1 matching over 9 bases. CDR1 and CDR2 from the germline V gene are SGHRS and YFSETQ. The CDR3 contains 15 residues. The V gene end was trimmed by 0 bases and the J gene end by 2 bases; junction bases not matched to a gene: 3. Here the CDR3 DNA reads TGCGCCAGCAGCTTGGGGACAGGGGTCACCTACGAGCAGTACGTC. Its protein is CASSLGTGVTYEQYV.

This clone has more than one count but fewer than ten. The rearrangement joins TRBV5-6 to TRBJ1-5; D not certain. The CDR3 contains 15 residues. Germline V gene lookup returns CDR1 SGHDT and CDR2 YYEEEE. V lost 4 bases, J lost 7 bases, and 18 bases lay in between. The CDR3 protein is CASSRGGFSGQPQHF. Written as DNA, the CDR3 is TGTGCCAGCAGCCGAGGAGGGTTTTCTGGCCAGCCCCAGCATTTT.

Here the CDR3 reads CASSLGDPGTGVRGNSPLHF. The CDR3 nucleotides are TGTGCCAGCAGCTTAGGAGACCCCGGGACAGGGGTTAGGGGTAATTCACCCCTCCACTTT. This chain links TRBV7-6 with TRBJ1-6, with TRBD1 identical over 10 bases. The V segment lost 1 base and the J segment 6 bases; nucleotides outside the gene matches: 15. Germline CDR1 SGHVS, CDR2 FNYEAQ. The CDR3 loop spans 20 amino acids.

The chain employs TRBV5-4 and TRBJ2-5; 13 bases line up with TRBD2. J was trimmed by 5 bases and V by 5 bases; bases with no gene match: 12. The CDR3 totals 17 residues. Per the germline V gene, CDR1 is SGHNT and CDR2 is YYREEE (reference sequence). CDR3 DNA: TGTGCCAGCAGTACCGGACTAGCGGGAGTGTCTGATGAGACCCAGTACTTC. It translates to CASSTGLAGVSDETQYF.

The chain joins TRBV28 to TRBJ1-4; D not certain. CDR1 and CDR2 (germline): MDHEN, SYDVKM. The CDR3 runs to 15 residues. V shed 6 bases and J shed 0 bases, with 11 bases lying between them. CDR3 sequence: CASSFELATNEKLFF. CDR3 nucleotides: TGTGCCAGCAGCTTCGAATTAGCAACTAATGAAAAACTGTTTTTT.

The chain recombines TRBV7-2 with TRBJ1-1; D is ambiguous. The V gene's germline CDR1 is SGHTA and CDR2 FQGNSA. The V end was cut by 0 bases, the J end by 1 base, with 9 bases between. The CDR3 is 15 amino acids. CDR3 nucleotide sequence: TGTGCCAGCAGCTTAGCCACAGCATGGAACACTGAAGCTTTCTTT. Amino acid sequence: CASSLATAWNTEAFF.

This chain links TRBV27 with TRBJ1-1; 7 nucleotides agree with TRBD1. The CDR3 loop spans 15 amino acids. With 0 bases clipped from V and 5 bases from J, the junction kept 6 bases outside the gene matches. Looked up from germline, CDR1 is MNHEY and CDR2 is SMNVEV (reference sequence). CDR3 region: CASSLSGRGITEAFF. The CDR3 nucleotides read TGTGCCAGCAGTTTATCGGGCAGGGGGATTACTGAAGCTTTCTTT.

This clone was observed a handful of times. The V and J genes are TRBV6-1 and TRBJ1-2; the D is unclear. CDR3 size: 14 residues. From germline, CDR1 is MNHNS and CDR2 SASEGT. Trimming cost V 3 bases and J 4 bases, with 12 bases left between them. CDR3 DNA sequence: TGTGCCAGCAGTGAGGCTGGGCTCGGCTATGGCTACACCTTC. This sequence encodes CASSEAGLGYGYTF.

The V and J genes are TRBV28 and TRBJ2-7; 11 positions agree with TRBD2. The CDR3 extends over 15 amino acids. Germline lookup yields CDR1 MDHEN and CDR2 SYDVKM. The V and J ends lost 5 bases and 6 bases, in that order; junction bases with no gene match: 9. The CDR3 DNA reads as TGTGCCAGCAGTCTTAGCGGGAGGGCCAGTCGCGAGCAGTACTTC. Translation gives CASSLSGRASREQYF.

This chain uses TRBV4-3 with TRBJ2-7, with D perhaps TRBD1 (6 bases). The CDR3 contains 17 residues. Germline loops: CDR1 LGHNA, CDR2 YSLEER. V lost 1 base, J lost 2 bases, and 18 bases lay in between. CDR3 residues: CASSQGPSGAGPYEQYF. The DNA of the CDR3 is TGCGCCAGCAGCCAAGGGCCCTCAGGGGCTGGTCCCTACGAGCAGTACTTC.

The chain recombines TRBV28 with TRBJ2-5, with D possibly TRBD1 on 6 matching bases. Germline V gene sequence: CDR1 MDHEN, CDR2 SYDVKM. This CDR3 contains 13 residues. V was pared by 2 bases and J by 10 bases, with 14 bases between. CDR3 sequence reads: CASSLGGAGVQYF. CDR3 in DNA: TGTGCCAGCAGTTTAGGCGGAGCAGGGGTCCAGTACTTC.

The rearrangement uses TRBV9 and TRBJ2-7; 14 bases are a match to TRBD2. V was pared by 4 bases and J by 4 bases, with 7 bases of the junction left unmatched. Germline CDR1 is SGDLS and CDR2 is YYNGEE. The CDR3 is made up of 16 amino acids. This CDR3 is CASSTRLAGGPYEQYF. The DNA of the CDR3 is TGTGCCAGCAGCACAAGACTAGCGGGAGGGCCATACGAGCAGTACTTC.

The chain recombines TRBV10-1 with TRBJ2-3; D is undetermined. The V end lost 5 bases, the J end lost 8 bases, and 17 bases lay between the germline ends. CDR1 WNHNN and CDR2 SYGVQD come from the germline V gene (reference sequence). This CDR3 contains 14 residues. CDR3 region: CASSPLLGQPTQYF. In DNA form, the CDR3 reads TGCGCCAGCAGTCCCCTACTTGGGCAGCCTACGCAGTATTTT.

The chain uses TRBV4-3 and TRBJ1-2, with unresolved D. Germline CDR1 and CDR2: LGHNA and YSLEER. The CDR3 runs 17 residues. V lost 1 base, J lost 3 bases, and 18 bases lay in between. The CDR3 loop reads CASSQAVETGSHYGYTF. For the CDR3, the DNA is TGCGCCAGCAGCCAAGCGGTGGAGACCGGGTCCCACTATGGCTACACCTTC.